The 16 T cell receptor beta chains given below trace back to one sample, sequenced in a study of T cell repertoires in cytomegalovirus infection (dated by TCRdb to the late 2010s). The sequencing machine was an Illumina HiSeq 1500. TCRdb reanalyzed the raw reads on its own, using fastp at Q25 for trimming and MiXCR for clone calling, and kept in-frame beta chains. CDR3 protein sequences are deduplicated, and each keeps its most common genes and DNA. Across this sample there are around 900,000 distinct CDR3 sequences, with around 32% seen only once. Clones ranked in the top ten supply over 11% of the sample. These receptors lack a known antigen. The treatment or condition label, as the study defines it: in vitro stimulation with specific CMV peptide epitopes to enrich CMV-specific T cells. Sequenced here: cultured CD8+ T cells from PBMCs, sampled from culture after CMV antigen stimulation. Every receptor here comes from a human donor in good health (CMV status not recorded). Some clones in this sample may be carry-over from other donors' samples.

In nucleotides, the CDR3 is TGTGCCAGCAGTTGGTCCGATCAAGAGACCCAGTACTTC. It specifies CASSWSDQETQYF. The chain links TRBV27 to TRBJ2-5; the D is unclear. Trimming took 4 bases from V and 2 from J, leaving 8 bases between them. Germline V gives CDR1 MNHEY, CDR2 SMNVEV (reference sequence). The CDR3 contains 13 residues.

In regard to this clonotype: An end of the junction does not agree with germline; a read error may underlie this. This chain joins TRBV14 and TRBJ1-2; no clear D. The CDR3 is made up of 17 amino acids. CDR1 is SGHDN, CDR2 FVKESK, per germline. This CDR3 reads CANSQAPREVPNYGYTF. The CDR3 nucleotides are TGTGCCAACAGCCAAGCCCCCCGGGAGGTTCCTAACTATGGCTACACCTTC.

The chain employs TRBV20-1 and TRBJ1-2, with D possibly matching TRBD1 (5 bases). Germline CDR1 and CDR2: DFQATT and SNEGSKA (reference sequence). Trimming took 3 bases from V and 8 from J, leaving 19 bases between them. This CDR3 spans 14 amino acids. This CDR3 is CSASPGLYAAGYTF. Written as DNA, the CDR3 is TGCAGTGCTAGCCCGGGACTCTACGCCGCCGGCTACACCTTC.

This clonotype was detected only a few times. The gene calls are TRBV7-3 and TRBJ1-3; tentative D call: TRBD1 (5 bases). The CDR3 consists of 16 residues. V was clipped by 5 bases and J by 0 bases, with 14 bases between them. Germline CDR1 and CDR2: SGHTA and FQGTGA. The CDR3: CASSPRAPFSGNTIYF. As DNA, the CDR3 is TGTGCCAGCAGCCCCAGGGCCCCTTTCTCTGGAAACACCATATATTTT.

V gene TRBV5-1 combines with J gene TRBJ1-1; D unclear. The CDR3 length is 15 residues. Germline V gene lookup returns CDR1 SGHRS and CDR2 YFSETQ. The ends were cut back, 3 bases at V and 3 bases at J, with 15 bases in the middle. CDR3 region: CASSSAAGGYTEAFF. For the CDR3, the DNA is TGCGCCAGCAGCTCGGCGGCGGGAGGGTACACTGAAGCTTTCTTT.

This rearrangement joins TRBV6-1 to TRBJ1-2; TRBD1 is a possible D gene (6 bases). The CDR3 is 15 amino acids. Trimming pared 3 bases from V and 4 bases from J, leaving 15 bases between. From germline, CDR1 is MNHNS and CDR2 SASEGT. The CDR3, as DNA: TGTGCCAGCAGTGAGGGGGCATGGAGGAGCTATGGCTACACCTTC. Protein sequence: CASSEGAWRSYGYTF.

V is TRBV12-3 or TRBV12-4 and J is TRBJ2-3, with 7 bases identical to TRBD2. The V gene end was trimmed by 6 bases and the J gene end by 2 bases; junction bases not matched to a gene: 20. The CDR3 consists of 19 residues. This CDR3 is CASRPPPGGGIWDTDTQYF. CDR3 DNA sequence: TGTGCCAGCAGGCCGCCCCCGGGAGGAGGTATATGGGACACAGATACGCAGTATTTT.

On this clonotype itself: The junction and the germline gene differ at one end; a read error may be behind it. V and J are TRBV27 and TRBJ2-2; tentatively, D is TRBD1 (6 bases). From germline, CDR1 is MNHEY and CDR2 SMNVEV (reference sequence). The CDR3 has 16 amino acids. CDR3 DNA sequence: TGTGTCAGCAACCCCCTAGGGGGTCCTTACACCGGGGAGCTGTTTTTT. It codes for CVSNPLGGPYTGELFF.

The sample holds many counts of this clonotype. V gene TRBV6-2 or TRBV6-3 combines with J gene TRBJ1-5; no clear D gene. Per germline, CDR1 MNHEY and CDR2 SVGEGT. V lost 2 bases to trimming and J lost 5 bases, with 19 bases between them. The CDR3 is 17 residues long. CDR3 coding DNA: TGTGCCAGCAGTTACCGTTTCGGGGAGTCGGAAGATCAGCCCCAGCATTTT. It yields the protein CASSYRFGESEDQPQHF.

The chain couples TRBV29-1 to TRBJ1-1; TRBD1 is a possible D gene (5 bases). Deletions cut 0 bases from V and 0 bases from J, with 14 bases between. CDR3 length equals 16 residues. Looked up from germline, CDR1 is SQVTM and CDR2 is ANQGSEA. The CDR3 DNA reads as TGCAGCGTTGAAGACGTTCCGGGGGAGATGAACACTGAAGCTTTCTTT. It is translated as CSVEDVPGEMNTEAFF.

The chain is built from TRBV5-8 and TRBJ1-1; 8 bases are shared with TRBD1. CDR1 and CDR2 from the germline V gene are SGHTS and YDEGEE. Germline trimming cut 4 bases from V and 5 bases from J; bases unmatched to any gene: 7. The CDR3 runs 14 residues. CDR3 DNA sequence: TGTGCCAGCAGCCCCAGACAGGGGATAACTGAAGCTTTCTTT. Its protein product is CASSPRQGITEAFF.

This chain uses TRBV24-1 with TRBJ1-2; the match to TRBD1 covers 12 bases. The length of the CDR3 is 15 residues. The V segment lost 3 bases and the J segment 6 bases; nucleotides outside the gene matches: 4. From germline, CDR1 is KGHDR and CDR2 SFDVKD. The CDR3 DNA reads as TGTGCCACCAGTGATAGCCGGGACAGGGGGCATGGCTACACCTTC. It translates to CATSDSRDRGHGYTF.

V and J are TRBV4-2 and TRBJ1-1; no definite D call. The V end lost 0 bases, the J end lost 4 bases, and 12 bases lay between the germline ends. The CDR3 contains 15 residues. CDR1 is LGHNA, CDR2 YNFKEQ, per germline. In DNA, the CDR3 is TGTGCCAGCAGCCAAGACACGGGGTTCGGCACTGAAGCTTTCTTT. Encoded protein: CASSQDTGFGTEAFF.

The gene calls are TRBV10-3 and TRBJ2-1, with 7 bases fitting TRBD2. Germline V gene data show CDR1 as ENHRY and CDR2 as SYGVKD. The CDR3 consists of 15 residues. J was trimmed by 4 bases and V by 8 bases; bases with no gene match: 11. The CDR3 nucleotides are TGTGCCATCCTCCATGAGGCTAGCGGTTACAATGAGCAGTTCTTC. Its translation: CAILHEASGYNEQFF.

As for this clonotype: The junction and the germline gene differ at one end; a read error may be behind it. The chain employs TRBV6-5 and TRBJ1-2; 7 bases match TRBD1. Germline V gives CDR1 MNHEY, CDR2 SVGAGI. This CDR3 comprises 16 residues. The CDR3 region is CASSYSGTVDNYDYTF. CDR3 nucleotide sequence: TGTGCCAGCAGTTACTCAGGGACAGTCGATAACTATGACTACACCTTC.

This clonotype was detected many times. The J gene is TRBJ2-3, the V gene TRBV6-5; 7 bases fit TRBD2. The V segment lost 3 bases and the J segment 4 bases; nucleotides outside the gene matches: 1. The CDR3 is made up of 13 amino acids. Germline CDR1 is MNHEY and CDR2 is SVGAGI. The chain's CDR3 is CASSYGGADTQYF. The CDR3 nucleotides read TGTGCCAGCAGTTATGGGGGGGCAGATACGCAGTATTTT.